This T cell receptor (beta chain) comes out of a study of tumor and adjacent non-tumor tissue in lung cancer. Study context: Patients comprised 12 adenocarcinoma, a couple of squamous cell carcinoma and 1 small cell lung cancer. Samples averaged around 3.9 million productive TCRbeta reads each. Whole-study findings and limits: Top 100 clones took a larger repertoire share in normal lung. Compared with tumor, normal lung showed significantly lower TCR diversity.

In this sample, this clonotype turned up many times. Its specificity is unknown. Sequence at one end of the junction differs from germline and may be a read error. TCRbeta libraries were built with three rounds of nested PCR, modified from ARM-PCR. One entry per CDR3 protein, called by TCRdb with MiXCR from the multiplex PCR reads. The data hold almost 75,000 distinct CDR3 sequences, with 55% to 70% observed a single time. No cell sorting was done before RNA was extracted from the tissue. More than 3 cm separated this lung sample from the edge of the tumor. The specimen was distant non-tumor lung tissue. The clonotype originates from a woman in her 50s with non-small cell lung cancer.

The CDR3 DNA reads as TGTGCCAGCAGGGGGACAGGGGGCAACCAGCCCCAGCATTTT. This sequence encodes CASRGTGGNQPQHF. The chain employs TRBV12-3 or TRBV12-4 and TRBJ1-5; TRBD1 matches at 12 bases. The CDR3 is 14 residues long.